This T cell receptor (beta chain) was sequenced in a study of blood T cell repertoires in COVID-19 (TCRdb year 2020). Study-level background: The collaborator samples originated in the United States, Italy and Spain and spanned the acute and convalescent phases of COVID-19. Where available, HLA class I and class II types were obtained from metadata supplied by the sample provider rather than from assay-based typing. Subjects who had been exposed to COVID-19, were actively infected with it, or had recovered from it provided the deeply sampled blood TCRbeta repertoires that made up the dataset. The samples were drawn from the first 160 participants of the ongoing ImmuneRACE study and from 1,254 subjects provided by 6 global collaborators. The repertoires were released in a freely available public database intended as a resource for research on the immune response to SARS-CoV-2. A de-identified subject ID, COVID-19 status, age in years and sex were almost always included in the sample metadata. The prospective study material was composed of cDNA or gDNA derived from T cells, B-cell-depleted T cells, or PBMCs. Broad study findings and their caveats: Clinical and demographic metadata were provided uncurated, with the amount varying by source and participant.

Points on this clone: Its antigen target is currently unknown. No quality values exist for individual bases; no much larger clone is one base distant.

The immunoSEQ Assay, a bias-controlled multiplex PCR, was used to amplify TCRbeta CDR3 regions from genomic DNA. The original pipeline was this. The number of nucleated cells in each sample was estimated from the amplification of reference gene primers within the assay. To quantify the absolute abundance of each unique TCRbeta CDR3 rearrangement, sequence reads were collapsed and filtered. For each sample, productive Simpson clonality was calculated as the square root of Simpson's diversity index across productive rearrangements. TCRdb took this table from immuneACCESS and kept in-frame rearrangements with V and J called. Such tables lack part of the clones; where checked against another copy, unresolved V genes explain under half of the gap, and the rest is unexplained. The V and J calls and clone size are taken from that table; D and trimming were inferred from the DNA. This sample has about 260,000 clones in its table, and about 85% of those were observed once. Around 4.2% of the sample is held by the ten biggest clonotypes.

Whole blood was collected in K2EDTA tubes by collaborating institutions according to the institutions' own protocols. For TCRbeta analysis, collaborator samples were shipped as frozen whole blood, as isolated PBMCs, or as DNA extracted from either sample type. Counted from cysteine to phenylalanine, this CDR3 has 16 amino acids. Only the CDR3 part of the read is kept: 48 bases, read in frame from the first base. Material for sequencing was peripheral blood. The chain is made from TRBV21-1 and TRBJ2-5; TRBD2 was called by the table and not checked on the DNA. TRBV21-1 is annotated as a pseudogene. The sequence derives from a man aged 55 to 69 with acute or convalescent COVID-19. In nucleotides, the sequence is TGTGCCAGCAGCAAAGACGAGGGAAGGTGGCAAGAGACCCAGTACTTC. The resulting protein is CASSKDEGRWQETQYF.